The 28 T cell receptor beta chains below were found in one sample sequenced in a study of T cells after yellow fever vaccination. A single record per CDR3 protein comes from TCRdb applying MiXCR to the 5' RACE reads. The sample shows a few hundred thousand distinct CDR3 sequences, less than 9.5% of them seen only once. The material sequenced was CD4+ T cells sorted from PBMCs, taken 5 days after the yellow fever booster vaccination. These receptors originate from a man aged 18 to 29 who received the YFV17D yellow fever vaccine.

The genes are TRBV29-1 and TRBJ2-7; possibly TRBD1 or TRBD2 for D (5 bases each). This CDR3 is 14 amino acids long. Germline V CDR1 and CDR2: SQVTM, ANQGSEA. Trimming removed 3 bases from V and 1 base from J, with 13 bases in between. The CDR3 nucleotides read TGCAGCGTTGAGACTAATTGGGGGTCCTACGAGCAGTACTTC. Translated, it gives CSVETNWGSYEQYF.

This clonotype appeared a few times. This chain connects TRBV9 to TRBJ2-2; D might be TRBD1 (7 bases). The ends were cut back, 4 bases at V and 3 bases at J, with 16 bases in the middle. This CDR3 comprises 16 residues. Per germline, CDR1 SGDLS and CDR2 YYNGEE. CDR3 loop: CASSPQGGSHTGELFF. CDR3 DNA: TGTGCCAGCAGCCCCCAGGGGGGTTCGCACACCGGGGAGCTGTTTTTT. Complete variable domain (other parts from reference TRBV9 and TRBJ2-2): DSGVTQTPKHLITATGQRVTLRCSPRSGDLSVYWYQQSLDQGLQFLIQYYNGEERAKGNILERFSAQQFPDLHSELNLSSLELGDSALYFCASSPQGGSHTGELFFGEGSRLTVL.

This clonotype appeared a few times. CDR3 protein: CASVELAGGSYEQYF. The CDR3 bases are TGTGCCAGCGTTGAACTAGCGGGGGGCTCCTACGAGCAGTACTTC. V gene TRBV6-4 combines with J gene TRBJ2-7; 12 bases match TRBD2. CDR3 length: 15 residues. CDR1 MRHNA and CDR2 SNTAGT come from the germline V gene. V trimming: 8 bases; J trimming: 0 bases; junction bases outside the gene matches: 5.

This clonotype was seen a handful of times. V gene TRBV5-1 combines with J gene TRBJ1-2, with TRBD1 matching 7 bases. Germline values: CDR1 SGHRS, CDR2 YFSETQ. The V and J ends lost 1 base and 8 bases, in that order; junction bases with no gene match: 11. The CDR3 is made up of 15 amino acids. CDR3 DNA: TGCGCCAGCAGCTTGACCCAGGCGACAGGGAAGGGCTACACCTTC. Its protein product is CASSLTQATGKGYTF.

The genes are TRBV12-3 or TRBV12-4 and TRBJ2-4; D unclear. V lost 1 base and J lost 5, with 9 bases in between. The CDR3 is made up of 14 amino acids. The DNA for the CDR3 is TGTGCCAGCAGTTTAGGAGGATCCCAAAACATTCAGTACTTC. Translating it yields CASSLGGSQNIQYF.

V gene TRBV5-1 combines with J gene TRBJ2-1, with TRBD1 identical over 11 bases. The J segment lost 5 bases and the V segment lost 5 bases, leaving 6 bases of the junction unmatched. Germline V gene lookup returns CDR1 SGHRS and CDR2 YFSETQ. This CDR3 region has 15 residues. The CDR3 DNA follows: TGCGCCAGCAGTTGGGGGACAGGGGGGCACAATGAGCAGTTCTTC. Protein product: CASSWGTGGHNEQFF. Complete variable domain (other parts from reference TRBV5-1 and TRBJ2-1): KAGVTQTPRYLIKTRGQQVTLSCSPISGHRSVSWYQQTPGQGLQFLFEYFSETQRNKGNFPGRFSGRQFSNSRSEMNVSTLELGDSALYLCASSWGTGGHNEQFFGPGTRLTVL.

The J gene is TRBJ2-1, the V gene TRBV6-5, with 9 bases that match TRBD1. Unmatched junction bases numbered 5, after V lost 8 bases and J lost 6 bases. CDR1 and CDR2 (germline): MNHEY, SVGAGI. CDR3 length equals 13 residues. DNA of the CDR3: TGTGCCAGCGGCCGACAGGGGGTCAATGAGCAGTTCTTC. Translated: CASGRQGVNEQFF.

This chain links TRBV6-1 with TRBJ2-7; D is uncertain. Germline-derived CDR1 and CDR2 are MNHNS and SASEGT. The CDR3 has 12 residues. V was pared by 8 bases and J by 2 bases, with 10 bases between. DNA for the CDR3: TGTGCCAGCTCCCCCCCAACCTACGAGCAGTACGTC. Translating gives CASSPPTYEQYV.

The chain carries TRBV10-3 and TRBJ1-4; D is uncertain. The CDR3 contains 11 residues. The germline V gene encodes CDR1 ENHRY and CDR2 SYGVKD. V lost 2 bases to trimming and J lost 10 bases, with 5 bases between them. This CDR3 is CAISEGRKLFF. The DNA of the CDR3 is TGTGCCATCAGTGAGGGCAGAAAACTGTTTTTT.

The chain recombines TRBV12-3 or TRBV12-4 with TRBJ2-5; weak D call: TRBD1 (5 bases). The CDR3 runs to 15 residues. Deletions cut 3 bases from V and 4 bases from J, with 15 bases between. This CDR3 is CASSFLFGASETQYF. The CDR3 bases are TGTGCCAGCAGTTTTTTGTTTGGGGCCTCAGAGACCCAGTACTTC.

This clonotype was seen a few times. The chain combines TRBV4-3 with TRBJ2-3, with 7 bases matching TRBD1. This CDR3 spans 13 amino acids. Losses at the gene ends were 3 bases for V and 11 bases for J; bases not matched to a gene: 8. Per germline, CDR1 LGHNA and CDR2 YSLEER. CDR3 sequence (DNA): TGCGCCAGCAGCCAGGACCGACAGGGTGGGCAGTATTTT. Amino acids: CASSQDRQGGQYF.

The table lists this clonotype with many counts. The rearrangement links TRBV27 to TRBJ2-2; no reliable D call. The germline V and J ends were trimmed by 2 bases and 7 bases, with 8 bases remaining between them. The CDR3 is made up of 13 amino acids. CDR1 MNHEY and CDR2 SMNVEV come from the germline V gene (reference sequence). The chain's CDR3 is CASSLSFIGELFF. In nucleotides, the CDR3 is TGTGCCAGCAGTTTAAGTTTCATCGGGGAGCTGTTTTTT.

This clonotype was recorded a few times. V is TRBV5-6 and J is TRBJ2-4; D is uncertain. CDR3 length: 16 amino acids. V was trimmed by 5 bases and J by 1 base, leaving 16 bases between them. Germline loops: CDR1 SGHDT, CDR2 YYEEEE. The CDR3 sequence is CASSPGPEGAKNIQYF. DNA of the CDR3: TGTGCCAGCAGTCCGGGCCCGGAAGGGGCCAAAAACATTCAGTACTTC.

The chain carries TRBV12-3 or TRBV12-4 and TRBJ1-1, with 7 nucleotides matching TRBD1. The V segment lost 5 bases and the J segment 4 bases; nucleotides outside the gene matches: 10. The CDR3 has 15 amino acids. In nucleotides, the CDR3 is TGTGCCAGCAGTCACCGACAGGGAAGAAGCACTGAAGCTTTCTTT. Its protein is CASSHRQGRSTEAFF.

This rearrangement joins TRBV2 to TRBJ2-1; 7 bases fit TRBD2. The germline gives CDR1 SNHLY, CDR2 FYNNEI. The V segment lost 6 bases and the J segment 8 bases; nucleotides outside the gene matches: 13. This CDR3 is 15 amino acids long. The CDR3 is CASSPPTGREYEQFF. In DNA, the CDR3 is TGTGCCAGCAGCCCCCCCACCGGGCGGGAGTATGAGCAGTTCTTC. The full variable domain, its missing parts supplied by reference TRBV2 and TRBJ2-1, is EPEVTQTPSHQVTQMGQEVILRCVPISNHLYFYWYRQILGQKVEFLVSFYNNEISEKSEIFDDQFSVERPDGSNFTLKIRSTKLEDSAMYFCASSPPTGREYEQFFGPGTRLTVL.

The sample holds a few counts of this clonotype. This chain uses TRBV20-1 with TRBJ2-3; TRBD1 agrees at 8 bases. The junction had 10 bases not matched to a gene; V was cut back by 7 bases and J by 4 bases. This CDR3 comprises 14 residues. Looked up from germline, CDR1 is DFQATT and CDR2 is SNEGSKA (reference sequence). The CDR3 DNA reads as TGCAGTGTACCCCCCGGACAGGGTGCAGATACGCAGTATTTT. Protein: CSVPPGQGADTQYF.

This clonotype has just a few counts. The rearrangement joins TRBV20-1 to TRBJ2-1; TRBD2 matches 10 bases. The germline V gene has CDR1 DFQATT and CDR2 SNEGSKA (reference sequence). The CDR3 is 14 amino acids. V shed 1 base and J 7 bases; nucleotides not matched to a gene: 4. CDR3 amino acids: CSARASGGANEQFF. The CDR3 region has the DNA TGCAGTGCTAGAGCCAGCGGGGGGGCTAATGAGCAGTTCTTC.

The sample holds a few counts of this clonotype. The chain couples TRBV24-1 to TRBJ2-1; 9 positions agree with TRBD1. CDR3 size: 17 residues. Germline CDR1 is KGHDR and CDR2 is SFDVKD. V gave up 3 bases and J gave up 1 base; unmatched junction bases: 6. CDR3 sequence reads: CATSDPTGTGSYNEQFF. The DNA of the CDR3 is TGTGCCACCAGTGATCCGACCGGGACAGGGTCCTACAATGAGCAGTTCTTC.

In DNA form, the CDR3 reads TGTGCCAGCAGTTTCGGTCAGGGGAGGTTTGCTTTCTTT. It codes for CASSFGQGRFAFF. This sequence joins TRBV12-3 or TRBV12-4 and TRBJ1-1; a weak D match, TRBD1 (6 bases). V was cut by 3 bases and J by 11 bases, with 16 bases left in between. The CDR3 contains 13 residues.

The sample holds a few counts of this clonotype. CDR3 coding DNA: TGTGCCAGCAGCTTGGAGTGGGGGCAGCCCCAGCATTTT. It yields the protein CASSLEWGQPQHF. This rearrangement joins TRBV5-5 to TRBJ1-5; weak D call: TRBD1 (5 bases). The germline V and J ends were trimmed by 0 bases and 7 bases, with 8 bases remaining between them. The CDR3 runs to 13 residues. The germline V gene has CDR1 SGHKS and CDR2 YYEKEE (reference sequence).

The chain carries TRBV20-1 and TRBJ1-2; D is unresolved. The germline V gene has CDR1 DFQATT and CDR2 SNEGSKA (reference sequence). This CDR3 has 13 residues. V was pared by 6 bases and J by 2 bases, with 13 bases between. Written as DNA, the CDR3 is TGCAGTGCCGAGACCCGGGGAAACTATGGCTACACCTTC. Translated: CSAETRGNYGYTF.

V is TRBV20-1 and J is TRBJ2-5; D remains ambiguous. Germline values: CDR1 DFQATT, CDR2 SNEGSKA (reference sequence). V was pared by 6 bases and J by 4 bases, with 12 bases between. The CDR3 totals 12 residues. CDR3 residues: CSATTGGETQYF. CDR3 coding DNA: TGCAGTGCCACGACCGGTGGAGAGACCCAGTACTTC.

The gene calls are TRBV6-2 or TRBV6-3 and TRBJ2-7; possible D gene TRBD1, 5 bases. V lost 2 bases and J lost 3, with 11 bases in between. This CDR3 comprises 14 residues. Looked up from germline, CDR1 is MNHEY and CDR2 is SVGEGT. CDR3 in DNA: TGTGCCAGCAGTTACATCGGACATCGCTACGAGCAGTACTTC. This translates into CASSYIGHRYEQYF.

This clonotype was counted ten times or more. This CDR3 reads CASSLTIWGEQYV. In nucleotides, the CDR3 is TGTGCCAGCAGCTTAACGATTTGGGGCGAGCAGTACGTC. The chain is built from TRBV5-6 and TRBJ2-7; D gene unclear. Trimming pared 2 bases from V and 6 bases from J, leaving 12 bases between. Germline V lookup: CDR1 SGHDT, CDR2 YYEEEE. This CDR3 comprises 13 residues.

This clonotype has just a few counts. This chain connects TRBV10-3 to TRBJ2-3; perhaps TRBD1 as D (8 bases). Trimming shortened V by 0 bases and J by 4 bases, and 11 bases separated the two germline ends. The length of the CDR3 is 15 residues. The germline CDR1 and CDR2 sequences are ENHRY and SYGVKD. This chain's CDR3 is CAISESTGGADTQYF. CDR3 DNA: TGTGCCATCAGTGAGTCCACAGGGGGGGCAGATACGCAGTATTTT.

The chain combines TRBV9 with TRBJ2-2, with 7 positions matching TRBD1. The CDR3 length is 15 residues. The J segment lost 0 bases and the V segment lost 3 bases, leaving 2 bases of the junction unmatched. Germline values: CDR1 SGDLS, CDR2 YYNGEE. The CDR3 DNA reads as TGTGCCAGCAGCGCGGGACAGCCGAACACCGGGGAGCTGTTTTTT. It translates to CASSAGQPNTGELFF.

The chain links TRBV27 to TRBJ1-5; D might be TRBD1 (6 bases). Trimming took off 3 bases at V and 2 bases at J, with 11 bases between the two ends. Germline assignment: CDR1 MNHEY and CDR2 SMNVEV (reference sequence). The CDR3 covers 15 residues. The CDR3 reads CASSLLGAGNQPQHF. CDR3 coding DNA: TGTGCCAGCAGTTTGCTGGGGGCAGGCAATCAGCCCCAGCATTTT.

This clonotype was counted ten times or more. The V call is TRBV7-8, the J call TRBJ1-5; the D gene is possibly TRBD1 (6 bases). Germline V CDR1 and CDR2: SGHVS, FQNEAQ. Trimming removed 5 bases from V and 5 bases from J, with 16 bases in between. The CDR3 totals 15 residues. CDR3: CASSRGRGTDQPQHF. The CDR3, as DNA: TGTGCCAGCAGCCGGGGCAGGGGAACGGATCAGCCCCAGCATTTT.